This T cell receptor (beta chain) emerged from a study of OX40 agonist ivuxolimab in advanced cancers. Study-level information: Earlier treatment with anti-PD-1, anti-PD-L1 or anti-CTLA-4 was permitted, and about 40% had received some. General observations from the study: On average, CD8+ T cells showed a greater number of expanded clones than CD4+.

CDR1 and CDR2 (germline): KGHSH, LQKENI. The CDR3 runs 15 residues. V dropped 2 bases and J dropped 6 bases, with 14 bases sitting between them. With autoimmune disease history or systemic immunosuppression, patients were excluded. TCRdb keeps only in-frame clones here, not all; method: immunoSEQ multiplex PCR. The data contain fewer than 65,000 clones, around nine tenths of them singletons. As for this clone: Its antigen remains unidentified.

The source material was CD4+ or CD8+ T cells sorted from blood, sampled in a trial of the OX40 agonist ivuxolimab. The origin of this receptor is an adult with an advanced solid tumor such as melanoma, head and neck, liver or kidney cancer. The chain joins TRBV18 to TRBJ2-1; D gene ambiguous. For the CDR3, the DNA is TGTGCCAGCTCACCAAACTTGAGCACACGCAATGAGCAGTTCTTC. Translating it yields CASSPNLSTRNEQFF.